This T cell receptor (beta chain) emerged from a study of cytomegalovirus exposure and HLA in healthy donors. Across the whole study: Assignment to the Caucasian-associated ancestry cluster applied to approximately 80% of the approximately 360 genotyped donors. General observations from the study: There were some public TCRs occurring in many donors, but most TCR sequences were rare. The listing of 150 to 200 TCR beta chains classed them as cytomegalovirus-associated.

Germline CDR1 is MNHEY and CDR2 is SMNVEV (reference sequence). The CDR3 loop spans 13 amino acids. V dropped 4 bases and J dropped 8 bases, with 11 bases sitting between them. 13 Jbeta primers and 60 Vbeta primers were used for the PCR. TCRdb's table, derived via immunoSEQ multiplex PCR, lists solely in-frame clones and lacks some. The sample lists approximately 100,000 clones; around 64% were seen once. As for this clone: Its antigen is as yet unknown.

The sequence came from a man aged 55 to 70 in good health and CMV-seronegative. The chain uses TRBV27 and TRBJ2-2; D is unclear. The source material was PBMCs. CDR3 bases: TGTGCCAGCAGTTACGGGTTTGTAGGGGAGCTGTTTTTT. Its protein product is CASSYGFVGELFF.